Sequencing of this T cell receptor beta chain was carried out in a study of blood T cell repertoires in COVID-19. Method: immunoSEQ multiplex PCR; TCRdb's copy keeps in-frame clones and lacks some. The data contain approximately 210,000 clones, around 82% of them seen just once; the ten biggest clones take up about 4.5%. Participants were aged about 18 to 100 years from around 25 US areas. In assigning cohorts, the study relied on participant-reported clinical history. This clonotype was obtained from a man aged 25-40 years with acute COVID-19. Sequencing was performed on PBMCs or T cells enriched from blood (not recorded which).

The CDR3 nucleotides are TGTGCCAGCAGCTTAGGATACGGGGAACAGGGGAATGAAAAACTGTTTTTT. Amino acid sequence: CASSLGYGEQGNEKLFF. The gene calls are TRBV7-9 and TRBJ1-4; 7 bases line up with TRBD1. J gave up 5 bases and V 1 base, and 10 bases lay outside the gene matches. The CDR3 consists of 17 residues. The V gene's germline CDR1 is SEHNR and CDR2 FQNEAQ (reference sequence). The full variable domain, with the rest looked up from reference TRBV7-9 and TRBJ1-4, is DTGVSQNPRHKITKRGQNVTFRCDPISEHNRLYWYRQTLGQGPEFLTYFQNEAQLEKSRLLSDRFSAERPKGSFSTLEIQRTEQGDSAMYLCASSLGYGEQGNEKLFFGSGTQLSVL.